These T cell receptor beta chains were read from a single sample in a study of OX40 agonist ivuxolimab in advanced cancers. Profiled with immunoSEQ multiplex PCR; TCRdb holds only in-frame clones, not every one. The data contain 40,000 or so clones, roughly 80% of them seen just once; the ten biggest clones take up about 2%. The specimen comprised CD4+ or CD8+ T cells sorted from blood, sampled in a trial of the OX40 agonist ivuxolimab. Receptors originate from an adult with an advanced solid tumor such as melanoma, head and neck, liver or kidney cancer. CDR3s include the opening cysteine and the closing phenylalanine or tryptophan. The D gene is left open where the match is weak. Size values are once, few and many counts, or a class for expanded clones, and some rows have none.

j_gene | d_gene | v_gene | abundance | CDR3nt | CDR3aa
TRBJ2-1 | - | TRBV11-3 | once | TGTGCCAGCAGCTTAGGGCGGGTGCAGGGGCTCTACAATGAGCAGTTCTTC | CASSLGRVQGLYNEQFF
TRBJ1-3 | - | TRBV5-8 | - | TGTGCCAGCAGCTTGGGGGGATTGAGAGGAGATACCGGAAACACCATATATTTT | CASSLGGLRGDTGNTIYF
TRBJ2-5 | TRBD1 | TRBV5-1 | - | TGCGCCAGCAAAGGGACAGGATTCCAAGAGACCCAGTACTTC | CASKGTGFQETQYF
TRBJ1-2 | TRBD1 | TRBV5-1 | few | TGCGCCAGCAGCTTGACAGGGGTTGGCTACACCTTC | CASSLTGVGYTF
TRBJ1-1 | - | TRBV5-4 | - | TGTGCCAGCAGCTTGGGAGCGAACACTGAAGCTTTCTTT | CASSLGANTEAFF
TRBJ2-1 | TRBD2 | TRBV4-1 | - | TGCGCCAGCAGGCTCGGGAGGGCCAGTGAGCAGTTCTTC | CASRLGRASEQFF
TRBJ2-2 | - | TRBV30 | - | TGTGCCTGGAGTGTACACGGGGGCTTCACCGGGGAGCTGTTTTTT | CAWSVHGGFTGELFF
TRBJ2-1 | - | TRBV10-1 | - | TGCGCCAGCAGTATGGATGCAGGGAGTTGGGATGAGCAGTTCTTC | CASSMDAGSWDEQFF
TRBJ1-1 | - | TRBV6-5 | - | TGTGCCAGCAGTTACTACAGTGTGGAGAACACTGAAGCTTTCTTT | CASSYYSVENTEAFF
TRBJ1-6 | - | TRBV19 | few | TGTGCCAGTAGTACGGACAATAATTCACCCCTCCACTTT | CASSTDNNSPLHF